A selection of T cell receptor beta chains follows, all from one sample in a study of shared clonotypes between healthy human individuals. Using immunoSEQ multiplex PCR, the repertoire was profiled, and TCRdb retains in-frame clones only, with some absent. The sample holds 450,000 to 500,000 clones, around 80% seen once. Sequencing was done on a sample of PBMCs. The receptors were gathered from a woman in her thirties or forties in good health. Some clones in this sample may be carry-over from other donors' samples. Each CDR3 is given with its conserved first and last residue. D genes are given only for firm matches. Clone size is stated in some rows and not others, as once, few, many or a class when expanded.

>TRBJ2-5|TRBD2|TRBV6-5|.
CASTATSGSQTQYF
TGTGCCAGCACTGCCACTAGCGGGAGTCAGACCCAGTACTTC
>TRBJ2-7|TRBD1|TRBV7-9|few
CASSPAAGTGRLDF
TGTGCCAGCAGCCCAGCAGCCGGGACAGGGCGATTGGACTTC
>TRBJ2-7|.|TRBV27|.
CASSEHLGEQYF
TGTGCCAGCAGTGAACACCTTGGAGAGCAGTACTTC
>TRBJ2-3|TRBD1|TRBV7-8|.
CASRERSRDRGPRDTQYF
TGTGCCAGCAGGGAGAGAAGCCGGGACAGGGGCCCCCGAGATACGCAGTATTTT
>TRBJ1-2|.|TRBV28|.
CASSLFRTSNGYTF
TGTGCCAGCAGTCTATTCCGGACAAGCAATGGCTACACCTTC
>TRBJ1-1|.|TRBV29-1|.
CSVEDGVGTEAFF
TGCAGCGTTGAAGATGGGGTCGGCACTGAGGCTTTCTTT
>TRBJ2-2|.|TRBV5-1|.
CASSLEQGTGELFF
TGCGCCAGCAGCTTGGAACAGGGCACCGGGGAGCTGTTTTTT
>TRBJ2-5|TRBD2|TRBV7-2|.
CASSLQGLGGETQYF
TGTGCCAGCAGCTTACAGGGACTAGGGGGGGAGACCCAGTACTTC
>TRBJ2-4|.|TRBV15|.
CATSKVGVNIQYF
TGTGCCACCAGCAAAGTGGGCGTAAACATTCAGTACTTC
>TRBJ1-2|TRBD1|TRBV5-1|.
CASSSVQGNYGYTF
TGCGCCAGCAGCTCAGTACAGGGGAACTATGGCTACACCTTC
>TRBJ1-2|.|TRBV6-1|few
CASSETANNYGYTF
TGTGCCAGCAGTGAGACAGCTAATAACTATGGCTACACCTTC
>TRBJ1-1|.|TRBV28|few
CASTLGSWSEAFF
TGTGCCAGCACCTTGGGGTCCTGGAGTGAAGCTTTCTTT
>TRBJ2-3|.|TRBV28|.
CASSLEARAQYF
TGTGCCAGCAGTTTGGAGGCCCGGGCGCAGTATTTT
>TRBJ2-7|.|TRBV4-3|.
CASSQSLAAEHYEQYF
TGCGCCAGCAGCCAGTCCCTAGCAGCCGAGCATTACGAGCAGTACTTC
>TRBJ2-2|.|TRBV7-3|.
CASSSRQGPTGELFF
TGTGCCAGCAGCTCTCGGCAGGGGCCCACCGGGGAGCTGTTTTTT
>TRBJ2-1|TRBD2|TRBV27|.
CASSLSAAGANEQFF
TGTGCCAGCAGTCTAAGCGCGGCGGGAGCTAATGAGCAGTTCTTC
>TRBJ1-2|.|TRBV2|.
CARSVTRDSDHGYTF
TGTGCCAGGAGCGTAACCCGTGATTCGGATCATGGCTACACCTTC
>TRBJ2-1|TRBD2|TRBV9|.
CASSRTSENNEQFF
TGTGCCAGCAGCCGGACTAGCGAGAACAATGAGCAGTTCTTC
>TRBJ2-7|.|TRBV28|.
CASSLFGGVGRWEQYF
TGTGCCAGCAGTTTATTCGGTGGGGTTGGGAGGTGGGAGCAGTACTTC
>TRBJ2-5|.|TRBV5-1|few
CASSWMVQETQYF
TGCGCCAGCAGCTGGATGGTACAAGAGACCCAGTACTTC
>TRBJ1-5|.|TRBV6-1|.
CASRGTVNSNQPQHF
TGTGCCAGCAGGGGGACGGTTAATAGCAATCAGCCCCAGCATTTT
>TRBJ2-1|.|TRBV6-5|.
CASSYGGLSTYNEQFF
TGTGCCAGCAGTTACGGAGGACTTTCGACCTACAATGAGCAGTTCTTC
>TRBJ1-5|.|TRBV15|.
CATSRGLGALGNQPQHF
TGTGCCACCAGCAGAGGGCTAGGGGCTCTTGGCAATCAGCCCCAGCATTTT
>TRBJ2-7|TRBD2|TRBV7-9|.
CASSLDSGRASEQYF
TGTGCCAGCAGCTTAGATAGCGGGAGGGCCTCCGAGCAGTACTTC
>TRBJ2-3|.|TRBV28|.
CASSDRAGPDTQYF
TGTGCCAGCAGTGACAGGGCGGGGCCAGATACGCAGTATTTT
>TRBJ1-3|.|TRBV6-6|.
CASSYSIGQSGNTIYF
TGTGCCAGCAGTTACTCGATCGGGCAATCTGGAAACACCATATATTTT
>TRBJ2-7|TRBD2|TRBV19|.
CASSIRPLAESSYEQYF
TGTGCCAGTAGTATTCGACCACTAGCGGAGAGCTCCTACGAGCAGTACTTC
>TRBJ1-1|.|TRBV5-5|once
CASSLWRGGNTEAFF
TGTGCCAGCAGCTTATGGAGGGGCGGGAACACTGAAGCTTTCTTT
>TRBJ1-5|.|TRBV28|once
CASKEGVSNQPQHF
TGTGCCAGCAAGGAAGGAGTTAGCAATCAGCCCCAGCATTTT
>TRBJ2-7|TRBD2|TRBV4-3|.
CASSQEALGLAYEQYF
TGCGCCAGCAGCCAAGAGGCACTTGGACTAGCCTACGAGCAGTACTTC
>TRBJ2-7|TRBD1|TRBV6-1|once
CASTVGQISYEQYF
TGTGCCAGCACCGTGGGACAGATCTCCTACGAGCAGTACTTC
>TRBJ1-4|TRBD1|TRBV4-1|once
CASSHAGTGHEKLFF
TGCGCCAGCAGCCATGCCGGGACAGGGCATGAAAAACTGTTTTTT
>TRBJ1-2|.|TRBV5-1|.
CASSVGGANYGYTF
TGCGCCAGCAGCGTCGGGGGTGCTAACTATGGCTACACCTTC
>TRBJ2-2|TRBD2|TRBV11-2|.
CASSSLAGVVTGELFF
TGTGCCAGCAGCTCACTAGCGGGAGTTGTCACCGGGGAGCTGTTTTTT
>TRBJ1-2|.|TRBV29-1|few
CSVEGQGPYGYTF
TGCAGCGTTGAAGGGCAGGGCCCCTATGGCTACACCTTC
>TRBJ1-1|.|TRBV6-5|.
CASSYSRRGPGAFF
TGTGCCAGCAGTTACTCGCGCAGGGGTCCCGGAGCTTTCTTT
>TRBJ1-5|.|TRBV7-9|.
CASSFSDSNQPQHF
TGTGCCAGCAGCTTCTCCGATAGCAATCAGCCCCAGCATTTT
>TRBJ2-7|TRBD2|TRBV28|.
CASSSPGTSVYEQYF
TGTGCCAGCAGTAGCCCCGGGACTAGCGTTTACGAGCAGTACTTC
>TRBJ2-2|.|TRBV2|.
CASRADRNTGELFF
TGTGCCAGCAGGGCTGACAGGAACACCGGGGAGCTGTTTTTT
>TRBJ2-2|.|TRBV14|once
CASSQVRGNTGELFF
TGTGCCAGCAGCCAAGTCAGGGGGAACACCGGGGAGCTGTTTTTT
>TRBJ2-4|.|TRBV6-5|.
CASSLDSPPGIQYF
TGTGCCAGCAGTCTGGACAGCCCGCCGGGGATTCAGTACTTC
>TRBJ1-1|.|TRBV5-1|few
CASSLGGLDRMNTEAFF
TGCGCCAGCAGCTTGGGGGGGTTGGACAGAATGAACACTGAAGCTTTCTTT
>TRBJ2-5|.|TRBV9|few
CASSTGVSEETQYF
TGTGCCAGCAGCACCGGGGTCTCGGAAGAGACCCAGTACTTC
>TRBJ1-5|.|TRBV6-6|few
CASSQSERQPQHF
TGTGCCAGCAGCCAATCAGAGCGTCAGCCCCAGCATTTT
>TRBJ2-1|TRBD2|TRBV18|.
CASSPRTSGSYSYNEQFF
TGTGCCAGCTCACCACGGACTAGCGGAAGTTATTCCTACAATGAGCAGTTCTTC
>TRBJ2-1|.|TRBV27|.
CASSLGWSSYNEQFF
TGTGCCAGCAGTTTAGGGTGGAGCTCCTACAATGAGCAGTTCTTC
>TRBJ2-1|TRBD2|TRBV7-2|.
CASSLLGGSHNEQFF
TGTGCCAGCAGCTTATTGGGCGGGAGCCACAATGAGCAGTTCTTC
>TRBJ2-5|TRBD1|TRBV6-6|once
CASSFGTEETQYF
TGTGCCAGCAGTTTCGGGACAGAAGAGACCCAGTACTTC
>TRBJ2-7|TRBD2|TRBV10-3|.
CAISDLPSGSFYEQYF
TGTGCCATCAGTGACCTCCCTAGCGGGAGTTTCTACGAGCAGTACTTC
>TRBJ2-2|TRBD1|TRBV27|.
CASRPGQTTGELFF
TGTGCCAGCAGACCGGGACAGACCACCGGGGAGCTGTTTTTT
>TRBJ2-7|TRBD2|TRBV27|.
CASSGTRTSEPYEQYF
TGTGCCAGCAGTGGCACCCGGACTAGCGAACCCTACGAGCAGTACTTC
>TRBJ1-2|.|TRBV4-1|.
CASSPPGRRNYGYTF
TGCGCCAGCAGCCCCCCGGGCAGACGAAATTATGGCTACACCTTC
>TRBJ2-5|.|TRBV27|.
CASSLRGETQYF
TGTGCCAGCAGTTTAAGGGGCGAGACCCAGTACTTC
>TRBJ2-7|.|TRBV27|.
CASSSSGQGSLFSYEQYF
TGTGCCAGCAGTTCCTCGGGGCAGGGGTCGTTGTTCTCCTACGAGCAGTACTTC
>TRBJ2-2|.|TRBV2|.
CASRQGGAGELFF
TGTGCCAGCAGACAGGGAGGCGCCGGGGAGCTGTTTTTT
>TRBJ2-1|.|TRBV9|once
CASSGPASYNEQFF
TGTGCCAGCAGCGGGCCGGCCTCCTACAATGAGCAGTTCTTC
>TRBJ2-7|TRBD2|TRBV7-9|.
CASSLGLAGPYEQYF
TGTGCCAGCAGCTTAGGTCTAGCGGGACCCTACGAGCAGTACTTC
>TRBJ2-3|TRBD2|TRBV19|few
CASSTGGDTQYF
TGTGCCAGTAGTACCGGGGGGGATACGCAGTATTTT